This entry describes one T cell receptor beta chain. Germline V gene data show CDR1 as SGHNT and CDR2 as YYREEE (reference sequence). The junction had 4 bases not matched to a gene; V was cut back by 0 bases and J by 6 bases. This CDR3 contains 14 residues. Using immunoSEQ multiplex PCR, the repertoire was profiled, and TCRdb retains in-frame clones only, with some absent. The sample consists of tens of thousands of clones, less than 90% of them appearing once. The data were taken from a study of blood T cell repertoires in COVID-19. The chain joins TRBV5-4 to TRBJ1-2, with 8 bases lining up with TRBD1. The receptor was derived from a man aged 55 to 69 with acute or convalescent COVID-19. Sequencing was performed on peripheral blood. The CDR3 here is CASSLGDRGHGYTF. The CDR3 region has the DNA TGTGCCAGCAGCTTGGGAGACAGGGGACATGGCTACACCTTC.